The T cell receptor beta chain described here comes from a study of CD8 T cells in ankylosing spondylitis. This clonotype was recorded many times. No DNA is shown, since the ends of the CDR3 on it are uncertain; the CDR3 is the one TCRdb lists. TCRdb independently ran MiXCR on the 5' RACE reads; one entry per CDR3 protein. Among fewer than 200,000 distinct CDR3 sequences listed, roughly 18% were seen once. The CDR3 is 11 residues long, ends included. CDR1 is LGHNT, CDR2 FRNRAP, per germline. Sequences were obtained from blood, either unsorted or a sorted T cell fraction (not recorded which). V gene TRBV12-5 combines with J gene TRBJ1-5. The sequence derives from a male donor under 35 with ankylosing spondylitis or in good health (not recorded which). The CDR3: CASGSISPSIF.